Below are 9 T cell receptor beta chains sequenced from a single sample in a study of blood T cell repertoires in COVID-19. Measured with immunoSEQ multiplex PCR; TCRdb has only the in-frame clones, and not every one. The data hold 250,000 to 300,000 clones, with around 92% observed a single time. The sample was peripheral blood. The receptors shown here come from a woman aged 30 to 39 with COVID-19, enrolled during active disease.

The CDR3 loop is CASRTGGGGWNEQFF. The CDR3 region has the DNA TGTGCCAGCAGGACCGGGGGAGGGGGATGGAATGAGCAGTTCTTC. The rearrangement uses TRBV6-5 and TRBJ2-1, with D possibly TRBD2 on 7 matching bases. Per the germline V gene, CDR1 is MNHEY and CDR2 is SVGAGI. Trimming pared 6 bases from V and 7 bases from J, leaving 19 bases between. The CDR3 sequence is 15 residues long.

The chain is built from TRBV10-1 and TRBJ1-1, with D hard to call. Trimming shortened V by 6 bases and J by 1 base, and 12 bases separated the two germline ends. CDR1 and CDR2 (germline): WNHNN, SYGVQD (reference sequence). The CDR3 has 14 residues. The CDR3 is CASRAGGQNTEAFF. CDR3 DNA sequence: TGCGCCAGCAGGGCAGGAGGGCAGAACACTGAAGCTTTCTTT.

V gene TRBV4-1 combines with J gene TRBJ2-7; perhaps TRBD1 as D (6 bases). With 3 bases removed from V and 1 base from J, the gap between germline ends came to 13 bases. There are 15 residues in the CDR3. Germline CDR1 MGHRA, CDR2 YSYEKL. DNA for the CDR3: TGCGCCAGCAGCCAGGTTGGGGGCAGATCCTACGAGCAGTACTTC. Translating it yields CASSQVGGRSYEQYF.

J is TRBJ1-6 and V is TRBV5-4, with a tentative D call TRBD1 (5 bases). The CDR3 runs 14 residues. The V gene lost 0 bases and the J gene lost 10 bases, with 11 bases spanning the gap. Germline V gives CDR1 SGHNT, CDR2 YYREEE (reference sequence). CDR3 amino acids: CASSLDRSNSPLHF. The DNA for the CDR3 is TGTGCCAGCAGCTTGGACAGGTCGAACTCACCCCTCCACTTT.

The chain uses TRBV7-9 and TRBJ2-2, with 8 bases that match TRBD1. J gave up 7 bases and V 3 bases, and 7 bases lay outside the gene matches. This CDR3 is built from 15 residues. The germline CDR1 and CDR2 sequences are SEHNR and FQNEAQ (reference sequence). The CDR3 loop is CASSFARGLGGELFF. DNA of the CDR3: TGTGCCAGCAGCTTTGCCAGGGGGCTAGGCGGGGAGCTGTTTTTT.

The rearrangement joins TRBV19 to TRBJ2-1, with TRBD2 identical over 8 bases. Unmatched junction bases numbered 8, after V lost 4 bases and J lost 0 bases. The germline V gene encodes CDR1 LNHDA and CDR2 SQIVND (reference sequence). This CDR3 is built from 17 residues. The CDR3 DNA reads TGTGCCAGTAGTAGTACTAGCGGTGGCAGCTCCTACAATGAGCAGTTCTTC. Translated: CASSSTSGGSSYNEQFF.

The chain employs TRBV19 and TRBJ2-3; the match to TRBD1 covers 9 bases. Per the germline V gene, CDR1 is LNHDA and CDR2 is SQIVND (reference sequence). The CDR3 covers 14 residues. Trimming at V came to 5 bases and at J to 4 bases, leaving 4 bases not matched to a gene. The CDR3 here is CASSPRTGADTQYF. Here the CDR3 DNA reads TGTGCCAGTAGTCCCCGGACAGGGGCAGATACGCAGTATTTT.

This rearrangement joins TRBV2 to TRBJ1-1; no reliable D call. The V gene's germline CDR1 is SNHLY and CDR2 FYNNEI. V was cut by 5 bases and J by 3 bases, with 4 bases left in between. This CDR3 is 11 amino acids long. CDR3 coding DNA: TGTGCCAGCAGTTATGACACTGAAGCTTTCTTT. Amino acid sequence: CASSYDTEAFF.

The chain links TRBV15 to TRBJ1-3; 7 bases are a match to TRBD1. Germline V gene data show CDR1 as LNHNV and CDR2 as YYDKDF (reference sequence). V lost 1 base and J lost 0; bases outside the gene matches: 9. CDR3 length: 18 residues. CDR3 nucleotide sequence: TGTGCCACCAGCAGAGCACGACAGGGCCCCTACTCTGGAAACACCATATATTTT. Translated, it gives CATSRARQGPYSGNTIYF.